A single sample gave rise to the 21 T cell receptor beta chains below, sequenced in a study of blood T cell repertoires in COVID-19. The method was immunoSEQ multiplex PCR; TCRdb's version includes in-frame clones alone and lacks a portion of them. The sample lists 350,000 or so clones, 85% to 90% occurring once. The source material was PBMCs or T cells enriched from blood (not recorded which). These receptors were taken from a woman in her twenties or thirties who had been exposed to COVID-19.

The gene calls are TRBV7-6 and TRBJ2-1; unclear D gene. The V and J ends lost 3 bases and 10 bases respectively, with 10 bases between them. The V gene's germline CDR1 is SGHVS and CDR2 FNYEAQ. There are 12 residues in the CDR3. The CDR3 sequence: CASSLSVREQFF. In DNA, the CDR3 is TGTGCCAGCAGCTTGTCCGTCAGGGAGCAGTTCTTC.

This chain links TRBV7-2 with TRBJ1-1; no reliable D call. This CDR3 is 13 amino acids long. Germline lookup yields CDR1 SGHTA and CDR2 FQGNSA. The V end was cut by 7 bases, the J end by 7 bases, with 16 bases between. The CDR3: CASIPGMTVEAFF. Written as DNA, the CDR3 is TGTGCCAGCATTCCGGGGATGACGGTTGAAGCTTTCTTT.

The J gene is TRBJ1-5, the V gene TRBV15; D remains unclear. CDR1 is LNHNV, CDR2 YYDKDF, per germline (reference sequence). Deletions cut 0 bases from V and 6 bases from J, with 6 bases between. The CDR3 sequence is 13 residues long. The CDR3 DNA follows: TGTGCCACCAGCAGAGACCTCCTTCAGCCCCAGCATTTT. Protein product: CATSRDLLQPQHF.

To note about this clone: The same CDR3 is also encoded by other DNA sequences in this sample. V is TRBV7-3 and J is TRBJ2-3; 7 bases are a match to TRBD1. V was clipped by 4 bases and J by 0 bases; unmatched bases: 4. Germline V gene sequence: CDR1 SGHTA, CDR2 FQGTGA. CDR3 length: 15 residues. The CDR3 bases are TGTGCCAGCAGCTCAACAGGGGCTAGCACAGATACGCAGTATTTT. It yields the protein CASSSTGASTDTQYF.

This chain joins TRBV4-2 and TRBJ2-5; D may be TRBD2 (7 bases). The CDR3 is 16 amino acids. Germline values: CDR1 LGHNA, CDR2 YNFKEQ. Trimming removed 0 bases from V and 5 bases from J, with 16 bases in between. The CDR3 protein is CASSQDAAGDRETQYF. The CDR3, as DNA: TGTGCCAGCAGCCAAGACGCGGCGGGAGACAGGGAGACCCAGTACTTC.

The rearrangement joins TRBV6-5 to TRBJ1-5; a possible D gene is TRBD1 (6 bases). CDR1 is MNHEY, CDR2 SVGAGI, per germline. The CDR3 is 14 amino acids. Trimming stripped 6 bases from V and 3 bases from J, with 12 bases between. CDR3 region: CASRGGGINQPQHF. The CDR3 bases are TGTGCCAGCAGAGGGGGGGGAATCAATCAGCCCCAGCATTTT.

The chain recombines TRBV4-1 with TRBJ1-6; TRBD1 aligns across 7 bases. Germline values: CDR1 MGHRA, CDR2 YSYEKL. V was pared by 0 bases and J by 5 bases, with 7 bases of the junction left unmatched. The CDR3 totals 17 residues. The CDR3 loop is CASSQDHGTADNSPLHF. As DNA, the CDR3 is TGCGCCAGCAGCCAAGACCATGGGACAGCAGATAATTCACCCCTCCACTTT.

The chain recombines TRBV9 with TRBJ2-1, with 12 bases matching TRBD2. Germline V lookup: CDR1 SGDLS, CDR2 YYNGEE. CDR3 length: 16 residues. V lost 3 bases and J lost 6; bases outside the gene matches: 7. The CDR3 region is CASSGEGGLAGNEQFF. In DNA form, the CDR3 reads TGTGCCAGCAGCGGGGAGGGGGGACTAGCGGGCAATGAGCAGTTCTTC.

The rearrangement links TRBV12-3 or TRBV12-4 to TRBJ1-2, with D maybe TRBD1 (6 bases). V was clipped by 3 bases and J by 2 bases, with 7 bases between them. The CDR3 sequence is 13 residues long. CDR3 DNA sequence: TGTGCCAGCAGTTTTCAGGGGAACTATGGCTACACCTTC. This gives the protein CASSFQGNYGYTF.

The chain carries TRBV7-9 and TRBJ2-1; 14 bases are shared with TRBD2. V lost 4 bases to trimming and J lost 12 bases; unmatched junction nucleotides: 20. Looked up from germline, CDR1 is SEHNR and CDR2 is FQNEAQ (reference sequence). The CDR3 runs 19 residues. As DNA, the CDR3 is TGTGCCAGCAGCTCACTCACCGGGACTAGCGGGAGTTCTCATCGAGGGCAGTTCTTC. Protein product: CASSSLTGTSGSSHRGQFF.

V usage is TRBV6-2 or TRBV6-3 and J usage is TRBJ1-5, with D perhaps TRBD1 (6 bases). The ends were cut back, 2 bases at V and 2 bases at J, with 10 bases in the middle. In germline, CDR1 is MNHEY, CDR2 SVGEGT. This CDR3 contains 15 residues. This CDR3 reads CASSYPDRRNQPQHF. The CDR3 DNA reads TGTGCCAGCAGTTACCCCGACAGGCGCAATCAGCCCCAGCATTTT.

The chain carries TRBV7-6 and TRBJ2-1; 10 nucleotides agree with TRBD2. This CDR3 region has 17 residues. J was trimmed by 4 bases and V by 4 bases; bases with no gene match: 10. The germline V gene encodes CDR1 SGHVS and CDR2 FNYEAQ. CDR3 sequence (DNA): TGTGCCAGCAGCTCGGGGAGGACTAGCGGCGATTACAATGAGCAGTTCTTC. Protein product: CASSSGRTSGDYNEQFF.

The chain links TRBV5-4 to TRBJ2-3; a weak D match, TRBD2 (5 bases). The germline V gene encodes CDR1 SGHNT and CDR2 YYREEE (reference sequence). Trimming pared 5 bases from V and 5 bases from J, leaving 15 bases between. CDR3 length equals 14 residues. In DNA form, the CDR3 reads TGTGCCAGCAGGAACGAGCGGTGGGGAGATACGCAGTATTTT. Translating it yields CASRNERWGDTQYF. The variable domain in full, completed from reference TRBV5-4 and TRBJ2-3, reads ETGVTQSPTHLIKTRGQQVTLRCSSQSGHNTVSWYQQALGQGPQFIFQYYREEENGRGNFPPRFSGLQFPNYSSELNVNALELDDSALYLCASRNERWGDTQYFGPGTRLTVL.

The chain has TRBV25-1 and TRBJ2-5; no definite D call. The V gene's germline CDR1 is MGHDK and CDR2 SYGVNS. V was shortened by 1 base and J by 3 bases, with 6 bases between the two germline ends. The CDR3 length is 13 residues. This CDR3 reads CASSESREETQYF. Written as DNA, the CDR3 is TGTGCCAGCAGTGAATCTCGGGAAGAGACCCAGTACTTC.

The chain has TRBV6-1 and TRBJ1-2, with TRBD1 identical over 7 bases. V shed 2 bases, J shed 5 bases, and the junction held 11 bases outside the gene matches. Germline V gene sequence: CDR1 MNHNS, CDR2 SASEGT. This CDR3 has 16 amino acids. CDR3 DNA: TGTGCCAGCAGTGAACAACCCCTACAGGGGAGGTATGGCTACACCTTC. It codes for CASSEQPLQGRYGYTF.

The chain combines TRBV28 with TRBJ2-7; 7 positions agree with TRBD2. Germline V CDR1 and CDR2: MDHEN, SYDVKM. J gave up 1 base and V 5 bases, and 8 bases lay outside the gene matches. The CDR3 totals 15 residues. In DNA form, the CDR3 reads TGTGCCAGCAGTCCCCCCGGGGGGAGGTCCTACGAGCAGTACTTC. It yields the protein CASSPPGGRSYEQYF.

The rearrangement joins TRBV9 to TRBJ1-3; D uncertain. V dropped 0 bases and J dropped 0 bases, with 7 bases sitting between them. CDR3 length: 15 amino acids. CDR1 and CDR2 (germline): SGDLS, YYNGEE. Here the CDR3 reads CASSVAQFSGNTIYF. Written as DNA, the CDR3 is TGTGCCAGCAGCGTAGCTCAGTTCTCTGGAAACACCATATATTTT.

This clone was detected only a few times. The CDR3 DNA follows: TGTGCCAGCAGCCAAGGCCAGCTAGCTAACTATGGCTACACCTTC. Protein: CASSQGQLANYGYTF. The chain is built from TRBV4-2 and TRBJ1-2; no definite D call. The CDR3 contains 15 residues. Germline CDR1 LGHNA, CDR2 YNFKEQ. Trimming took 1 base from V and 0 from J, leaving 9 bases between them.

The V call is TRBV19, the J call TRBJ1-3, with D perhaps matching TRBD1 (6 bases). Germline V gene data show CDR1 as LNHDA and CDR2 as SQIVND (reference sequence). V was shortened by 5 bases and J by 0 bases, with 14 bases between the two germline ends. This CDR3 region has 16 residues. The CDR3 DNA sequence: TGTGCCAGTAGTCCTCGACAGGATTACTCTGGAAACACCATATATTTT. It yields the protein CASSPRQDYSGNTIYF.

The chain joins TRBV18 to TRBJ2-4; D might be TRBD2 (7 bases). The ends were cut back, 4 bases at V and 5 bases at J, with 15 bases in the middle. The CDR3 sequence is 15 residues long. Germline-derived CDR1 and CDR2 are KGHSH and LQKENI. As DNA, the CDR3 is TGTGCCAGCTCACGCGGGGGCTACGCGGAAAACATTCAGTACTTC. Its protein product is CASSRGGYAENIQYF.

DNA of the CDR3: TGTGCCAGCAGCCAAGATTCGGTGGCAGATACGCAGTATTTT. Protein: CASSQDSVADTQYF. This chain joins TRBV3-1 (or the pseudogene TRBV3-2) and TRBJ2-3; the D is unclear. Trimming stripped 0 bases from V and 4 bases from J, with 8 bases between. The CDR3 covers 14 residues. The V gene's germline CDR1 is LGHDT and CDR2 YNNKEL (reference sequence).